The 13 T cell receptor beta chains presented below share a single source sample, sequenced in a study of cytomegalovirus exposure and HLA in healthy donors. PCR involved 60 Vbeta and 13 Jbeta primers. Some clones are missing from TCRdb's copy, which holds only in-frame ones; the method was immunoSEQ multiplex PCR. In the table there are about 82,000 clones, roughly 80% of which are singletons. Sequencing was done on a sample of PBMCs. Receptor source: a human donor in good health.

The DNA of the CDR3 is TGTGCCAGCAGCCCAGGGACAGGCTACGAGCAGTACTTC. Protein: CASSPGTGYEQYF. This chain uses TRBV16 with TRBJ2-7; TRBD1 matches at 8 bases. The CDR3 is made up of 13 amino acids. Trimming cost V 4 bases and J 3 bases; bases outside gene matches: 2. Germline V lookup: CDR1 KGHSY, CDR2 FQNENV.

This chain joins TRBV14 and TRBJ2-7; D gene unclear. The CDR3 covers 15 residues. Trimming removed 3 bases at V and 0 bases at J, with 12 bases between. Germline assignment: CDR1 SGHDN and CDR2 FVKESK. This CDR3 is CASSQTTESSYEQYF. The CDR3 nucleotides are TGTGCCAGCAGCCAGACGACGGAGTCCTCCTACGAGCAGTACTTC.

This clone was found a few times. V and J are TRBV6-5 and TRBJ2-3; D is undetermined. From germline, CDR1 is MNHEY and CDR2 SVGAGI. V dropped 2 bases and J dropped 11 bases, with 20 bases sitting between them. This CDR3 is built from 15 residues. As DNA, the CDR3 is TGTGCCAGCAGTTACCGAGGTTCTGAGTCACTCAAGCAGTATTTT. Translated, it gives CASSYRGSESLKQYF.

This chain joins TRBV2 and TRBJ2-3; D not certain. Germline V CDR1 and CDR2: SNHLY, FYNNEI. The CDR3 is made up of 12 amino acids. The V gene lost 7 bases and the J gene lost 0 bases, with 5 bases spanning the gap. CDR3 nucleotide sequence: TGTGCCAGCACCTACAGCACAGATACGCAGTATTTT. Translating it yields CASTYSTDTQYF.

The chain couples TRBV2 to TRBJ2-1; D is ambiguous. V dropped 1 base and J dropped 1 base, with 14 bases sitting between them. CDR1 is SNHLY, CDR2 FYNNEI, per germline. This CDR3 comprises 17 residues. CDR3 region: CASSEGRHLASYNEQFF. The CDR3, as DNA: TGTGCCAGCAGTGAAGGCCGTCATCTGGCTTCCTACAATGAGCAGTTCTTC.

This clone appeared once. This sequence joins TRBV18 and TRBJ2-3; 10 positions agree with TRBD2. The V gene's germline CDR1 is KGHSH and CDR2 LQKENI. Unmatched junction bases numbered 7, after V lost 3 bases and J lost 7 bases. This CDR3 contains 15 residues. CDR3 loop: CASSPSSGGRYTQYF. The CDR3 nucleotides read TGTGCCAGCTCACCTTCTAGCGGGGGCCGATATACGCAGTATTTT.

CDR3 nucleotide sequence: TGTGCCAGCAGTCCTCAGGGCTGGGGCCAGCCCCAGCATTTT. Translating gives CASSPQGWGQPQHF. This chain uses TRBV27 with TRBJ1-5, with D possibly being TRBD1 (5 bases). The V gene's germline CDR1 is MNHEY and CDR2 SMNVEV (reference sequence). The CDR3 has 14 residues. Trimming left V 5 bases short and J 7 bases short, with 15 bases between.

V is TRBV5-5 and J is TRBJ1-1; a weak D match, TRBD1 (5 bases). Deletions cut 4 bases from V and 3 bases from J, with 10 bases between. Germline V gene sequence: CDR1 SGHKS, CDR2 YYEKEE (reference sequence). The CDR3 spans 13 residues. The CDR3 loop reads CASSPGRDTEAFF. CDR3 bases: TGTGCCAGCAGCCCAGGGAGGGACACTGAAGCTTTCTTT.

The chain carries TRBV19 and TRBJ1-1; D call uncertain. CDR1 is LNHDA and CDR2 is SQIVND in the germline V gene (reference sequence). V was trimmed by 5 bases and J by 7 bases, leaving 11 bases between them. This CDR3 contains 12 residues. In nucleotides, the CDR3 is TGTGCCAGTAGTCCCCCCCGGGGTGAAGCTTTCTTT. Its translation: CASSPPRGEAFF.

J is TRBJ1-3 and V is TRBV5-1; 7 nucleotides align to TRBD1. J lost 4 bases, V lost 2 bases, and 6 bases had no gene match. CDR3 length: 15 residues. Germline V gene lookup returns CDR1 SGHRS and CDR2 YFSETQ. CDR3 protein: CASSFTGAGGNTIYF. DNA of the CDR3: TGCGCCAGCAGCTTCACAGGGGCTGGAGGAAACACCATATATTTT.

The chain carries TRBV9 and TRBJ2-1; perhaps TRBD2 as D (6 bases). The CDR3 runs to 12 residues. V was cut by 3 bases and J by 7 bases, with 8 bases left in between. Germline V gene sequence: CDR1 SGDLS, CDR2 YYNGEE. This CDR3 is CASSGGGNEQFF. The CDR3 nucleotides are TGTGCCAGCAGCGGTGGGGGGAATGAGCAGTTCTTC.

The CDR3 nucleotides are TGTGCCAGCTCACCGGGAACCGGGGAGTATGGCTACACCTTC. Its translation is CASSPGTGEYGYTF. V is TRBV18 and J is TRBJ1-2; D not certain. Germline values: CDR1 KGHSH, CDR2 LQKENI. Trimming left V 3 bases short and J 5 bases short, with 13 bases between. The length of the CDR3 is 14 residues.

The J gene is TRBJ1-6, the V gene TRBV9; no firm D call. This CDR3 is 16 amino acids long. Trimming took off 3 bases at V and 7 bases at J, with 17 bases between the two ends. Looked up from germline, CDR1 is SGDLS and CDR2 is YYNGEE. The CDR3 sequence is CASSGTAGGKNSPLHF. The CDR3 nucleotides read TGTGCCAGCAGCGGGACCGCCGGAGGGAAGAATTCACCCCTCCACTTT.